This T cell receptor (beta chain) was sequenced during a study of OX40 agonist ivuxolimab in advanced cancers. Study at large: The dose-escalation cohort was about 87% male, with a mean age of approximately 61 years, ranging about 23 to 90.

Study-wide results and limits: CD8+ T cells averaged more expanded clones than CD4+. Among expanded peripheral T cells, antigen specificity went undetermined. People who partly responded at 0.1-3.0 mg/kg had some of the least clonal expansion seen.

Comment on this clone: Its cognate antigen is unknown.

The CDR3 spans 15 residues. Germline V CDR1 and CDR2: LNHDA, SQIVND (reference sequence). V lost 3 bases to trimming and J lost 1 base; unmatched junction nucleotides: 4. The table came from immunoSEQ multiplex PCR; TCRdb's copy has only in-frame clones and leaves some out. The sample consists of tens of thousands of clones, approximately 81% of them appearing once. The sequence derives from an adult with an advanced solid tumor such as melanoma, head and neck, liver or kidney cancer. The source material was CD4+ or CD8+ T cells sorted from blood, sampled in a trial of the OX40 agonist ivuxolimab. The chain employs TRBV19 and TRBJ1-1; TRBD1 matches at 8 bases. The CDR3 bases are TGTGCCAGTAGTATGGGGCAGGGGGCGAACACTGAAGCTTTCTTT. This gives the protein CASSMGQGANTEAFF.